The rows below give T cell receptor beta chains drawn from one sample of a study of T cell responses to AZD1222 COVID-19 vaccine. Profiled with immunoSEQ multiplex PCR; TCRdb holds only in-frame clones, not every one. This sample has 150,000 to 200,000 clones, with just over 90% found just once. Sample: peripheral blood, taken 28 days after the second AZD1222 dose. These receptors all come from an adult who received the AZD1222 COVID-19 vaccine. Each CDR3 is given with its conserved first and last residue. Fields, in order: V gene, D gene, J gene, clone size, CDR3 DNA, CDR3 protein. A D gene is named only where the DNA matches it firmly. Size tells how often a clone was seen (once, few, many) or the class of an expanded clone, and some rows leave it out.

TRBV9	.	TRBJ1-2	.	TGTGCCAGCAGCGTAGAACCAAGGGTAGAAGGCTATGGCTACACCTTC	CASSVEPRVEGYGYTF
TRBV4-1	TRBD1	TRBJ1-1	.	TGCGCCAGCAGCCAAGATCTAAGGGGGCTCCAAGCTTTCTTT	CASSQDLRGLQAFF
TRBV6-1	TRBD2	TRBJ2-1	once	TGTGCCAGCAGTGACATTGGGACTACCCCCAATGAGCAGTTCTTC	CASSDIGTTPNEQFF
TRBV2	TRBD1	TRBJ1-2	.	TGTGCCAGCAGTAGAGACAGGGCAGAGCGCTACACCTTC	CASSRDRAERYTF
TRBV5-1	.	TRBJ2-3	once	TGCGCCAGCAGCAAAGGGGGGGGCACAGATACGCAGTATTTT	CASSKGGGTDTQYF
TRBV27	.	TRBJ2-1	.	TGTGCCAGCAGTGGCGCTAGTTCGTTGGAGCAGTTCTTC	CASSGASSLEQFF
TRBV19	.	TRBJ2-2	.	TGTGCCAGTAGTATGTATAGTCCTACCGGGGAGCTGTTTTTT	CASSMYSPTGELFF
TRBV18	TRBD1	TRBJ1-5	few	TGTGCCAGCTCACCACAGGGGGCAGGTCAGCCCCAGCATTTT	CASSPQGAGQPQHF
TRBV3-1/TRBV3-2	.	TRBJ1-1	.	TGTGCCAGCAGCCAAGATACGAGGGTTGGGTTGGACACTGAAGCTTTCTTT	CASSQDTRVGLDTEAFF
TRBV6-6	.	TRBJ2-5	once	TGTGCCAGCAGTTTGGGACCTAGGGAGACCCAGTACTTC	CASSLGPRETQYF
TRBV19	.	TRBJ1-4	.	TGTGCCAGTAGTATAGATCTGGAGGGGGAAAAACTGTTTTTT	CASSIDLEGEKLFF
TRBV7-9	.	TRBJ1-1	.	TGTGCCAGCAGCTTAGACGGGTACGGAGCAACTGAAGCTTTCTTT	CASSLDGYGATEAFF
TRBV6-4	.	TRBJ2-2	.	TGTGCCAGCAGTGACTCGGTCGGGGAGCTGTTTTTT	CASSDSVGELFF
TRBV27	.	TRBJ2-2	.	TGTGCCAGCAGTCCCCGACCCCATGGGACCGGGGAGCTGTTTTTT	CASSPRPHGTGELFF
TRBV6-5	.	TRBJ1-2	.	TGTGCCAGCAGTTACTCCTTCCCTCGACCTGACTATGGCTACACCTTC	CASSYSFPRPDYGYTF
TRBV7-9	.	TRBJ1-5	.	TGTGCCAGCACCTGGGGGGGGACCGATCAGCCCCAGCATTTT	CASTWGGTDQPQHF
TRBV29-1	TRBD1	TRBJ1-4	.	TGCAGCGGTCGGACAGGGTTTGGTGAAAAACTGTTTTTT	CSGRTGFGEKLFF
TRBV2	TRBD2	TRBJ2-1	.	TGTGCCAGCAGTGCCGAACTAGCGAAGTACAATGAGCAGTTCTTC	CASSAELAKYNEQFF
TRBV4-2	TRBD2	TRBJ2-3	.	TGTGCCAGCAGCCAAGAAGTTATCGGGGGGGCCACAGATACGCAGTATTTT	CASSQEVIGGATDTQYF
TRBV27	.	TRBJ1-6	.	TGTGCCAGCAGTTTAGGGTATAATTCACCCCTCCACTTT	CASSLGYNSPLHF
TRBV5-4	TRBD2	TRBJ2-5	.	TGTGCCAGCAGTTTAGCGGGACGGGAGACCCAGTACTTC	CASSLAGRETQYF
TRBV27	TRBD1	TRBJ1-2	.	TGTGCCAGCAGTCGGACAGGGGGTTTTGGCTACACCTTC	CASSRTGGFGYTF
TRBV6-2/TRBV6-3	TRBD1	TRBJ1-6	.	TGTGCCAGCAGCCCTTGGGGACAGGGGGCTTCACCCCTCCACTTT	CASSPWGQGASPLHF
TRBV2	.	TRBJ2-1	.	TGTGCCAGCACTCGGACTACGTCCTACAATGAGCAGTTCTTC	CASTRTTSYNEQFF
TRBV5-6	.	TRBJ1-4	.	TGTGCCAGCAGCGTAAGGGCCCCTAGTGAAAAACTGTTTTTT	CASSVRAPSEKLFF
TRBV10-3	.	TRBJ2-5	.	TGTACAAGTGGGGCTACGGCCCAAGAGACCCAGTACTTC	CTSGATAQETQYF
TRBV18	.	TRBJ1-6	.	TGTGCCAGCTCACAGAACGACAGAACAGATTTTACACCCCTCCACTTT	CASSQNDRTDFTPLHF
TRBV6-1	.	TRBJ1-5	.	TGTGCCAGCAGTGATTCGGGTGCCGGACGGGGCAATCAGCCCCAGCATTTT	CASSDSGAGRGNQPQHF
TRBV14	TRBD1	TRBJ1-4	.	TGTGCCAGCAGCCACGGACAGGGGAAAGCCCTTAATGAAAAACTGTTTTTT	CASSHGQGKALNEKLFF
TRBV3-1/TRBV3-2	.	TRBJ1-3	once	TGTGCCAGCAGCCAAGGGGGAGGAAGAGGAAACACCATATATTTT	CASSQGGGRGNTIYF
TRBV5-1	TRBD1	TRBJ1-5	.	TGCGCCAGCAGCTTGAATGGGGCAGGGGGTAATCAGCCCCAGCATTTT	CASSLNGAGGNQPQHF